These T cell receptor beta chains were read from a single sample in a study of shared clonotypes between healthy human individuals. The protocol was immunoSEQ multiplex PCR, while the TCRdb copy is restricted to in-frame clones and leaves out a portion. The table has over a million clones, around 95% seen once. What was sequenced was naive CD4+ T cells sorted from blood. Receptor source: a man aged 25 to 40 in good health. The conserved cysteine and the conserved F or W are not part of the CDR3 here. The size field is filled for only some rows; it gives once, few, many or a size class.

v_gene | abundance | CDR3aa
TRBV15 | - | ATSQRQGSNQPQH
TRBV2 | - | ASKEGGQQF
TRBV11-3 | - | ASSLLGETGELF
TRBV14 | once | ASSQAIAGALPI
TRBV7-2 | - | ASSLGPGYEQY
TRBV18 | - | ASSPPPPDTQY
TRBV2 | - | ASSLPGTGAFNQPQH
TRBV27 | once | ASRVWQGGRNNEQF
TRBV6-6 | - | ASSQTSGSSEQY
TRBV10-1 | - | ASSMIEDGAGDRGGLAGEGEQF
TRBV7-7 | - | ASSLERGATGELF
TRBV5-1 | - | ASSLALTSGGPGYEQY
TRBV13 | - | ASSRSSGEIWYEQY
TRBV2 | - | ASSAYPGQANEKLF
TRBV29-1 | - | SVDYRLAGSYNEQF
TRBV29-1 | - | SARQGWDTEAF
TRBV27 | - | ASSFKKDAHNEQF
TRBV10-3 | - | AISDWSYTEAF
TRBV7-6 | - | ASSLSFSYEQY
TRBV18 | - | ASSPGRFSGNTIY
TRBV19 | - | ASSTPRGALTEAF
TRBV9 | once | ASSVAVHLTDTQY
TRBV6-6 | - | ASSYRVGTSYGYT
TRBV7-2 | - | ASSLQGYGYT
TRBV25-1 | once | ASSEPPLGVGETQY
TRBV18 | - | ASSPVDTEAF
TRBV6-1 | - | ASSEVGINTEAF
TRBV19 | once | ASSPRQPKNIQY
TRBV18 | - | ASSSPNEQF
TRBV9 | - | ASSQGQGAYEQY
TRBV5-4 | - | ASSLGTFQETQY
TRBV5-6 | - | ASSLIFGQGDYGYT
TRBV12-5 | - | ASGLTSLSPLGGYT
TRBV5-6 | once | ASSLIGATLGYT
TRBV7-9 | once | ASSLVGFGEKLF
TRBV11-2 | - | ASSPRGSADTQY
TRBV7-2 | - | ASSFTGPGQGAGYT
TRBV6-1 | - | ASSEAGGEANEKLF
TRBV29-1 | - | SVEGGQGARETQY
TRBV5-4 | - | ASSLAAGVDYGYT
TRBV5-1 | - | ASSGPGGTEAF
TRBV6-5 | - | ASSLTASSYEQY
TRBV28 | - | ASSLGGQGYEQY
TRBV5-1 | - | ASSFGLADDNEQF
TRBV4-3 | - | ASSQDAGYGYT
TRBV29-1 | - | SVSGRNTEAF
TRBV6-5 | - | ASSYGDRARGEQY
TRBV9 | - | ASSVASGSPLSEQF
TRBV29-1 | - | SGWTSFNEKLF
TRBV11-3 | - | ASSRGQGTYNEQF
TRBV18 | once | ASFNRGRSTEAF
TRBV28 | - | ASSLILYEQY
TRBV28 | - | ASQPSGRSETQY
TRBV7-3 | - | ASKSGTGDKEQF
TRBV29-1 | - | SVGRGQVQETQY
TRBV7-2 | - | ASSGDRNEKLF
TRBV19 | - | ASKQETGTEAF
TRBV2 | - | ASGGGLGNQPQH
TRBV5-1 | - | ASSFAVPNTGELF